These 8 T cell receptor beta chains were all obtained from the same sample, sequenced in a study of shared clonotypes between healthy human individuals. The assay was immunoSEQ multiplex PCR, and TCRdb's table has in-frame clones only and misses some. This sample carries 2 million to 2.5 million clones, 90% to 97% of them seen once, and the ten largest clones take less than 0.15%. Sequencing was carried out using naive CD4+ T cells sorted from blood. Subset given: CD45RA+ positively selected. The receptors come from a man aged 18 to 30 in good health.

The chain recombines TRBV5-5 with TRBJ2-7; D is uncertain. V lost 0 bases to trimming and J lost 4 bases, with 8 bases between them. The CDR3 sequence is 13 residues long. CDR1 and CDR2 (germline): SGHKS, YYEKEE (reference sequence). For the CDR3, the DNA is TGTGCCAGCAGCTTGGCGTCCTCATACGAGCAGTACTTC. Translated: CASSLASSYEQYF.

V gene TRBV28 combines with J gene TRBJ2-3, with 15 nucleotides matching TRBD2. The CDR3 covers 16 residues. CDR1 and CDR2 from the germline V gene are MDHEN and SYDVKM. V gave up 3 bases and J gave up 6 bases; unmatched junction bases: 4. The CDR3 nucleotides are TGTGCCAGCAGTTTGTCGGGACTAGCGGGGGGCGATACGCAGTATTTT. This translates into CASSLSGLAGGDTQYF.

The V and J genes are TRBV5-1 and TRBJ2-1, with a weak D call TRBD1 (6 bases). The V and J ends lost 0 bases and 10 bases respectively, with 11 bases between them. The CDR3 covers 13 residues. In germline, CDR1 is SGHRS, CDR2 YFSETQ. CDR3 bases: TGCGCCAGCAGCTTGGTGGGACAACGGGAGCAGTTCTTC. It codes for CASSLVGQREQFF. Full variable domain (missing parts from reference TRBV5-1 and TRBJ2-1): KAGVTQTPRYLIKTRGQQVTLSCSPISGHRSVSWYQQTPGQGLQFLFEYFSETQRNKGNFPGRFSGRQFSNSRSEMNVSTLELGDSALYLCASSLVGQREQFFGPGTRLTVL.

V is TRBV10-3 and J is TRBJ2-1; 7 bases agree with TRBD2. The germline gives CDR1 ENHRY, CDR2 SYGVKD. The J segment lost 5 bases and the V segment lost 8 bases, leaving 9 bases of the junction unmatched. This CDR3 region has 14 residues. The CDR3: CAIGGPSGNNEQFF. DNA for the CDR3: TGTGCCATCGGGGGTCCTAGCGGTAACAATGAGCAGTTCTTC.

This chain joins TRBV29-1 and TRBJ1-4; maybe TRBD1 (6 bases). Germline V gene data show CDR1 as SQVTM and CDR2 as ANQGSEA. The CDR3 runs to 14 residues. V was shortened by 6 bases and J by 4 bases, with 15 bases between the two germline ends. The CDR3 DNA follows: TGCAGCGTAGGAACCGGGACAAGTAATGAAAAACTGTTTTTT. Amino acids: CSVGTGTSNEKLFF.

This rearrangement joins TRBV30 to TRBJ2-7; TRBD2 matches 7 bases. CDR3 length: 15 amino acids. Trimming at V came to 1 base and at J to 5 bases, leaving 11 bases not matched to a gene. CDR1 and CDR2 (germline): GTSNPN, SVGIG (reference sequence). The CDR3 coding sequence is TGTGCCTGGAGTGCTGGGTTCAGCGGGGCCGACGAGCAGTACTTC. Translated, it gives CAWSAGFSGADEQYF.

This clone appeared a few times. This CDR3 is also generated by other DNA sequences in the sample. This chain connects TRBV30 to TRBJ1-2; D call uncertain. V lost 2 bases and J 1 base, leaving 5 bases between the germline ends. Germline CDR1 GTSNPN, CDR2 SVGIG (reference sequence). This CDR3 is built from 12 residues. This CDR3 is CAWSPDNYGYTF. The CDR3 nucleotides are TGTGCCTGGAGTCCAGATAACTATGGCTACACCTTC. Using reference TRBV30 and TRBJ1-2 for the parts outside the CDR3, the full variable domain is SQTIHQWPATLVQPVGSPLSLECTVEGTSNPNLYWYRQAAGRGLQLLFYSVGIGQISSEVPQNLSASRPQDRQFILSSKKLLLSDSGFYLCAWSPDNYGYTFGSGTRLTVV.

Concerning this clone: Other DNA sequences of this sample code for an identical CDR3. The chain carries TRBV19 and TRBJ2-7; 7 bases match TRBD1. V gave up 5 bases and J gave up 3 bases; unmatched junction bases: 1. From germline, CDR1 is LNHDA and CDR2 SQIVND (reference sequence). CDR3 size: 12 residues. The CDR3 loop reads CASSRQGYEQYF. The CDR3 coding sequence is TGTGCCAGTAGTCGACAGGGCTACGAGCAGTACTTC.